The source of this T cell receptor (beta chain) is a study of T cells after yellow fever vaccination. Germline lookup yields CDR1 MNHEY and CDR2 SMNVEV (reference sequence). This CDR3 contains 13 residues. The J segment lost 15 bases and the V segment lost 7 bases, leaving 14 bases of the junction unmatched. This clonotype was recorded a few times. One entry per CDR3 protein results from TCRdb running MiXCR on the 5' RACE reads. The table records a few hundred thousand distinct CDR3 sequences, 6.9% of them present only once. Sequences were derived from CD4+ T cells sorted from PBMCs, sampled 15 days after the yellow fever booster vaccination. The chain is built from TRBV27 and TRBJ2-1; 8 nucleotides line up with TRBD1. This TCR came from a man between 25 and 39 years old who received the YFV17D yellow fever vaccine. The CDR3 spells CASNAGGVGNPFF. The CDR3 nucleotides are TGTGCCAGCAATGCAGGGGGCGTCGGTAATCCGTTCTTC.